This entry concerns a single T cell receptor (beta chain). Ten or more counts support this clonotype. What this receptor recognizes is not known. The input lacks base qualities; no much larger clone sits a single base away. This sample is part of a study of blood T cells in healthy people across ages (dated by TCRdb to between 2015 and 2016). Regarding the study in general: In model experiments, template switching captured roughly one uniquely barcoded TCR beta cDNA molecule for every two T cells. The donors were divided into four age groups: young (average approximately 16 years), middle-aged (around 37), aged (around 59) and long-lived (82). To avoid experimental bias, donors of different ages were distributed randomly across sequencing lanes. The study analyzed two additional independent replicas of 1 million unique cDNA reads from the same blood draw for two donors, one aged 18 to 30 and one aged 80 or older. The study measured age-related changes in TCR beta repertoire diversity using deep sequencing normalized with unique cDNA molecular identifiers. The paper as a whole reports these results and caveats: The CMV infection status of donors was not known, potentially confounding age-related changes in expanded clonotypes. Estimates of total diversity based on one million sequenced T cells were considered lower bounds and underestimates. Conclusive comparison of naive and antigen-experienced compartments was prevented by the profiling of bulk unsorted PBMCs. As age increased, observed TCR beta diversity per million T cells dropped in a roughly linear way, and a significant reduction was already evident by age 40. The long-lived group showed more naive CD4+ T cells, fewer expanded clones and increased TCR diversity than the aged group, suggesting age selection. The percentage of naive T cells measured by flow cytometry correlated strongly with observed TCR beta diversity.

The roughly 39 donors, aged roughly 6 to 95 years, were systemically healthy Caucasian individuals from Russia. Each donor gave approximately 9.3 milliliters of peripheral blood, collected into EDTA-treated Vacutainer tubes. PBMCs were isolated by Ficoll-Paque density-gradient centrifugation, with at least 6 million obtained per sample. Trizol reagent was used to extract total RNA from PBMCs, with at least 5.5 micrograms per sample. For every donor, flow cytometry on a PBMC aliquot measured the percentage of naive CD45RAhigh/CD27high T cells. Per the germline V gene (reference sequence), DFQATT is the CDR1 and SNEGSKA is the CDR2. V trim: 5 bases; J trim: 6 bases; unmatched bases: 4. The CDR3, from cysteine to phenylalanine, totals 13 residues. The sequence is cut down to CDR3 DNA, 39 bases in frame from base 1. Receptor amplification or capture employed 5' RACE. Reads for this sample came from an Illumina HiSeq 2500. A second PCR of 7 to 11 cycles was performed with a sample-barcoded 5' primer and a J-beta primer mix. A template-switch 5' adaptor carrying 12 random nucleotides introduced a unique molecular identifier onto each TCR beta cDNA molecule. At least 2.5 million CDR3-containing paired-end reads were obtained from each sample. First-strand cDNA synthesis was performed from all RNA using the Mint cDNA synthesis kit, with priming by a TRBC-specific oligonucleotide. All cDNA was treated with uracil-DNA glycosylase and then went through a first 18-cycle PCR with the universal primers M1SS and BC2_uni_R. The authors' analysis ran thus. Normalization of each sample was performed by random selection of 1 million high-quality reads, each carrying a distinct molecular identifier. Instead of being binned into consensus sequences, reads that shared molecular identifiers were thrown out. MiTCR, set to a Q25 quality threshold and the strictest error-elimination algorithm, was used for CDR3 identification, clonotype clustering and error correction. A nonparametric unseen species model with Euler transformation was used to estimate a lower bound on total TCR beta diversity. TCRdb took the public reads, trimmed them with fastp at Q25, ran MiXCR for clone calling and kept in-frame beta chains. Every CDR3 protein is listed once, alongside the most common genes and DNA of its rows. Clone size and V and J calls follow TCRdb, not the original study. The table for this sample lists about 1.5 million distinct CDR3 sequences; 35% to 45% of them were counted only once. The ten largest clones capture 4% of the sample.

The receptor was derived from a woman between 18 and 30 years old in good health. Sequenced: blood. The rearrangement combines TRBV20-1 with TRBJ2-3; 11 junctional bases match TRBD2. The encoded CDR3 is CSAPLAGVDTQYF. The nucleotide sequence is given as TGCAGTGCTCCACTAGCGGGAGTGGATACGCAGTATTTT.